The sequence of this T cell receptor beta chain was determined in a study of monozygotic twins with inflammatory bowel disease. General study findings and limits: Evidence failed to back one strong IBD-linked signal or clonotype. Patients received differing immunosuppressive treatments, which may have added variability to their repertoires.

Donors gave approximately 2.5 ml of blood apiece. Input per TCR library consisted of approximately 3.5 ug of total RNA. Each CDR3 protein gets one entry in TCRdb, which reprocessed the 5' RACE reads and gives no DNA. The sample's table shows 400,000 to 500,000 distinct CDR3 sequences. The germline V gene has CDR1 KGHSH and CDR2 LQKENI. This CDR3 region has 16 residues. Comments on this clonotype: Its matching antigen is unknown.

The sequenced sample was blood. This chain uses TRBV18 with TRBJ2-3. The receptor was isolated from a human donor with ulcerative colitis or Crohn's disease, or a healthy co-twin of an affected twin (not recorded which). CDR3 region: CASSELAGAGTDTQYF.